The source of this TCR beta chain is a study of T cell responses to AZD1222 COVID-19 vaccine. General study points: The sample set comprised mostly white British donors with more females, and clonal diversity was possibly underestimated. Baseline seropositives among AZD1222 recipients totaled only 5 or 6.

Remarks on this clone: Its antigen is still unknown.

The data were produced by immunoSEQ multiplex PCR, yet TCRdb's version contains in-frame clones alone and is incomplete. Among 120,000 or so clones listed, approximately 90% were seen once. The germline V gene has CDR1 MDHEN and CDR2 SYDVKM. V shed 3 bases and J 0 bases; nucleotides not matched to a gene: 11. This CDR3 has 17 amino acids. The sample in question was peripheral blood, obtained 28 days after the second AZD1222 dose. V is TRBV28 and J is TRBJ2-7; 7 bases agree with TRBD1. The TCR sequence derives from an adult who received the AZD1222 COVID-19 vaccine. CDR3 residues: CASSFSWDSLSSYEQYF. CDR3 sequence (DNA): TGTGCCAGCAGTTTTTCATGGGACAGTTTGAGCTCCTACGAGCAGTACTTC.